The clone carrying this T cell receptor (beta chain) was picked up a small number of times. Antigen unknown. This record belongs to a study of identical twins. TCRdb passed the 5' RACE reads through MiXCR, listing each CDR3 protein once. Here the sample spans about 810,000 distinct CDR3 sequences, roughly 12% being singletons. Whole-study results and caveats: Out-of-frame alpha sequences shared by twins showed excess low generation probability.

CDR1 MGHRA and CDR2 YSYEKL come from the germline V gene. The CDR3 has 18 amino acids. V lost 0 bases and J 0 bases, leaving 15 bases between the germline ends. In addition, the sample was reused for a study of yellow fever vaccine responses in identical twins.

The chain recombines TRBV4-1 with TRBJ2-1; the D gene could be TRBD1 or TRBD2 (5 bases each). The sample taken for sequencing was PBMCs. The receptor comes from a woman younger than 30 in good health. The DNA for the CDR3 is TGCGCCAGCAGCCAAGAGGGAGCCGGGGCGAGCTCCTACAATGAGCAGTTCTTC. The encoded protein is CASSQEGAGASSYNEQFF.